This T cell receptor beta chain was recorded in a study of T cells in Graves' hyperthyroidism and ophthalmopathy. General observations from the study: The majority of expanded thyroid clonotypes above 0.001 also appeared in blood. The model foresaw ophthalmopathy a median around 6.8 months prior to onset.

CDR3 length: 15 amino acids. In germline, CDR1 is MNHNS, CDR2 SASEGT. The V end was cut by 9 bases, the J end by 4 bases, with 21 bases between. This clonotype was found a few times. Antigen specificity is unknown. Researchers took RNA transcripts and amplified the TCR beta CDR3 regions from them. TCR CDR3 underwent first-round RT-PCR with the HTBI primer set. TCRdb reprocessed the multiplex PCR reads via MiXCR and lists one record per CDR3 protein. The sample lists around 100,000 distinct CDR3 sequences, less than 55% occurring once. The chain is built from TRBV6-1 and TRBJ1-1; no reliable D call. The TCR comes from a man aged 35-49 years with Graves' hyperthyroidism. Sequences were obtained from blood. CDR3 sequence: CASKKSSSWTTEAFF. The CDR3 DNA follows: TGTGCCAGTAAAAAGAGCTCCAGCTGGACCACTGAAGCTTTCTTT.